The present T cell receptor (beta chain) was sequenced within a study of control samples from healthy donors and cancer patients. CDR1 SGHRS and CDR2 YFSETQ come from the germline V gene. The CDR3 is 15 amino acids. The V end lost 0 bases, the J end lost 2 bases, and 10 bases lay between the germline ends. The data were produced by immunoSEQ multiplex PCR, yet TCRdb's version contains in-frame clones alone and is incomplete. The sample carries 170,000 or so clones, under 95% recorded once. Sequenced: blood. The receptor was isolated from a young woman in good health. The V and J genes are TRBV5-1 and TRBJ2-3, with D unresolved. For the CDR3, the DNA is TGCGCCAGCAGCTTGGAGAGGCCTTCCACAGATACGCAGTATTTT. Amino acid sequence: CASSLERPSTDTQYF.